This is a list of T cell receptor beta chains from one sample in a study of cytotoxic CD8 clonotypes in ibrutinib-treated CLL. Generated by immunoSEQ multiplex PCR, the TCRdb table keeps only in-frame clones and is missing some. This table holds 330,000 or so clones, 67% found once. Sequences were derived from PBMCs, sampled after 36 months of ibrutinib treatment. All receptors come from a human donor with chronic lymphocytic leukemia. The conserved cysteine and the conserved F or W are not part of the CDR3 here. Each record gives: V gene, J gene, CDR3 protein.

TRBV6-5,TRBJ2-7,ASSYLSGNTYEQY
TRBV1,TRBJ2-7,TSSGWTEISYEQY
TRBV7-2,TRBJ2-7,ASTADPGPTYEQY
TRBV7-2,TRBJ1-2,ASSLGWLMGSGYT
TRBV7-3,TRBJ2-1,ASSHNPHNWTGKNEQF
TRBV18,TRBJ2-5,ASSRSAQETQY
TRBV9,TRBJ2-1,ASSTSHYNEQF
TRBV29-1,TRBJ2-5,SVVGGGAGETQY
TRBV7-2,TRBJ2-3,ASSSLASAGRDTQY
TRBV10-2,TRBJ2-3,ASSVDSGAGGTDTQY
TRBV7-2,TRBJ2-7,ASSWTSASYEQY
TRBV6-5,TRBJ2-7,ASSVQGVEQY
TRBV10-2,TRBJ1-1,ASSPPGQANTEAF
TRBV4-2,TRBJ1-1,ASSPSNSGEAF
TRBV2,TRBJ2-7,ASSDWGGLHDEQY
TRBV4-1,TRBJ2-3,ASSQSSGIADTQY
TRBV7-2,TRBJ2-5,ASSLQRGGRETQY
TRBV2,TRBJ2-5,ASSAGYQETQY
TRBV29-1,TRBJ2-1,SGLTRLPFYNEQF
TRBV4-2,TRBJ2-6,ASSGQSWGGANVLT
TRBV15,TRBJ2-3,ATSRGEGLNQY
TRBV11-2,TRBJ1-6,ASSLRGLPLH
TRBV10-3,TRBJ2-6,ATKPGAGANVLT
TRBV2,TRBJ1-2,ASSEDVGDGYT
TRBV7-2,TRBJ2-5,ASSLDLHLKTQY
TRBV28,TRBJ2-7,ASSFGGKQY